Listed here are 26 T cell receptor beta chains from one sample, sequenced in a study of T cells in Graves' hyperthyroidism and ophthalmopathy. The TCR beta CDR3 regions underwent amplification using RNA transcripts as the source. The HTBI primer set drove a first-round RT-PCR of the TCR CDR3. TCRdb called the multiplex PCR reads again in MiXCR, with one record for every CDR3 protein. The sample has 600,000 to 850,000 distinct CDR3 sequences, about 19% seen once. Sequenced sample: blood. These receptors came from a woman aged 50 to 65 with Graves' hyperthyroidism that later progressed to Graves' ophthalmopathy.

This clonotype was detected only a few times. V usage is TRBV6-2 or TRBV6-3 and J usage is TRBJ1-1; D unclear. V was clipped by 5 bases and J by 1 base, with 14 bases between them. The CDR3 covers 15 residues. CDR1 and CDR2 (germline): MNHEY, SVGEGT. This CDR3 reads CASSERAGGNTEAFF. CDR3 DNA: TGTGCCAGCAGTGAACGGGCCGGCGGGAACACTGAAGCTTTCTTT.

In this sample, this clonotype turned up a few times. This sequence joins TRBV5-1 and TRBJ1-2; 7 bases are a match to TRBD1. Germline CDR1 reads SGHRS; CDR2 reads YFSETQ. V was pared by 3 bases and J by 5 bases, with 13 bases of the junction left unmatched. The CDR3 has 16 residues. CDR3 sequence (DNA): TGCGCCAGCAGCTACTCACACGGGACAGCCCTTTATGGCTACACCTTC. Translating it yields CASSYSHGTALYGYTF.

The chain links TRBV27 to TRBJ1-5; tentative D call: TRBD1 (6 bases). The V end was cut by 1 base, the J end by 3 bases, with 10 bases between. CDR3 size: 15 residues. Germline V gene data show CDR1 as MNHEY and CDR2 as SMNVEV (reference sequence). Written as DNA, the CDR3 is TGTGCCAGCAGTTTATGGGCAGGGGACAATCAGCCCCAGCATTTT. Residues: CASSLWAGDNQPQHF.

Notes on this clonotype: One junction end disagrees with the germline gene, perhaps due to a read error. The chain is built from TRBV4-2 and TRBJ1-5, with D maybe TRBD1 (5 bases). CDR3 length: 14 residues. Germline CDR1 LGHNA, CDR2 YNFKEQ. CDR3 sequence reads: CASRKGLSSQPQHF. The CDR3 DNA follows: TGTGCCAGCCGAAAGGGACTTAGCAGTCAGCCCCAGCATTTT.

This clonotype has ten or more counts. The rearrangement links TRBV30 to TRBJ1-2; no firm D call. CDR1 GTSNPN and CDR2 SVGIG come from the germline V gene (reference sequence). CDR3 length equals 15 residues. The germline V and J ends were trimmed by 0 bases and 4 bases, with 15 bases remaining between them. The DNA of the CDR3 is TGTGCCTGGAGTGTTGTTCGGGGAGGAGGCTATGGCTACACCTTC. Protein: CAWSVVRGGGYGYTF. Full variable domain (rest looked up from reference TRBV30 and TRBJ1-2): SQTIHQWPATLVQPVGSPLSLECTVEGTSNPNLYWYRQAAGRGLQLLFYSVGIGQISSEVPQNLSASRPQDRQFILSSKKLLLSDSGFYLCAWSVVRGGGYGYTFGSGTRLTVV.

This clonotype was counted at least ten times. This chain connects TRBV11-1 to TRBJ1-6, with 7 nucleotides matching TRBD1. The germline V gene has CDR1 SGHAT and CDR2 FQDESV (reference sequence). This CDR3 comprises 15 residues. V lost 5 bases to trimming and J lost 10 bases; unmatched junction nucleotides: 11. CDR3 loop: CASSRGGRGFSPLHF. CDR3 coding DNA: TGTGCCAGCAGCCGGGGAGGCAGGGGGTTCTCACCCCTCCACTTT.

This chain joins TRBV14 and TRBJ1-4; 7 positions agree with TRBD1. CDR1 SGHDN and CDR2 FVKESK come from the germline V gene. J was trimmed by 8 bases and V by 4 bases; bases with no gene match: 13. The CDR3 contains 16 residues. The CDR3 loop is CASSLVRDSRGEKLFF. The CDR3 nucleotides are TGTGCCAGCAGCCTCGTCCGGGACAGCCGGGGAGAAAAACTGTTTTTT. Based on the CDR3 plus reference TRBV14 and TRBJ1-4, the full variable domain is EAGVTQFPSHSVIEKGQTVTLRCDPISGHDNLYWYRRVMGKEIKFLLHFVKESKQDESGMPNNRFLAERTGGTYSTLKVQPAELEDSGVYFCASSLVRDSRGEKLFFGSGTQLSVL.

This clonotype showed up just a few times. The V and J genes are TRBV29-1 and TRBJ1-3; 8 bases fit TRBD1. The CDR3 loop spans 13 amino acids. Germline V CDR1 and CDR2: SQVTM, ANQGSEA. J lost 2 bases, V lost 7 bases, and 4 bases had no gene match. The CDR3 DNA follows: TGCAGCGCTGCGGACAGGGCTGGAAACACCATATATTTT. This translates into CSAADRAGNTIYF.

The chain employs TRBV5-1 and TRBJ2-3, with 9 nucleotides matching TRBD1. The V segment lost 2 bases and the J segment 8 bases; nucleotides outside the gene matches: 6. The CDR3 is 14 amino acids. Germline CDR1 and CDR2: SGHRS and YFSETQ. Written as DNA, the CDR3 is TGCGCCAGCAGCTTCGAGGGACAGGGCTCTACGCAGTATTTT. Translating it yields CASSFEGQGSTQYF.

This clonotype was found many times. This rearrangement joins TRBV5-1 to TRBJ1-1; perhaps TRBD1 as D (5 bases). Trimming cost V 4 bases and J 3 bases, with 16 bases left between them. CDR1 is SGHRS, CDR2 YFSETQ, per germline. There are 15 residues in the CDR3. The CDR3 loop is CASSLAGPLDTEAFF. CDR3 in DNA: TGCGCCAGCAGCCTGGCGGGACCCCTGGACACTGAAGCTTTCTTT.

The genes are TRBV4-1 and TRBJ2-1, with 12 positions matching TRBD2. Per the germline V gene, CDR1 is MGHRA and CDR2 is YSYEKL. V lost 0 bases to trimming and J lost 4 bases; unmatched junction nucleotides: 4. There are 17 residues in the CDR3. CDR3: CASSQERLAGEYNEQFF. CDR3 nucleotides: TGCGCCAGCAGCCAAGAGAGACTAGCGGGGGAGTACAATGAGCAGTTCTTC.

In this sample, this clonotype turned up many times. The genes are TRBV6-2 or TRBV6-3 and TRBJ2-7; 7 bases agree with TRBD1. The CDR3 loop spans 13 amino acids. V shed 5 bases and J 2 bases; nucleotides not matched to a gene: 3. The germline V gene encodes CDR1 MNHEY and CDR2 SVGEGT. The CDR3 here is CASSTGVPYEQYF. Here the CDR3 DNA reads TGTGCCAGCAGTACAGGGGTCCCCTACGAGCAGTACTTC.

About this clonotype itself: Being one base from a much bigger clone, this may be a read error. This chain connects TRBV27 to TRBJ2-5, with 11 bases identical to TRBD2. The CDR3 covers 21 residues. The V gene end was trimmed by 2 bases and the J gene end by 0 bases; junction bases not matched to a gene: 17. In germline, CDR1 is MNHEY, CDR2 SMNVEV (reference sequence). CDR3 sequence reads: CASSLKSPTTSGGAYQETQYF. The CDR3 DNA follows: TGTGCCAGCAGTTTAAAATCCCCCACAACTAGCGGGGGTGCGTACCAAGAGACCCAGTACTTC.

This clonotype was found many times. CDR3 bases: TGTGCCAGCAGCCCAAACCGGGACTACAATGAGCAGTTCTTC. Translated, it gives CASSPNRDYNEQFF. The chain couples TRBV3-1 to TRBJ2-1; perhaps TRBD2 as D (5 bases). The CDR3 contains 14 residues. The germline CDR1 and CDR2 sequences are LGHDT and YNNKEL (reference sequence). The V gene lost 4 bases and the J gene lost 3 bases, with 10 bases spanning the gap.

The genes are TRBV5-6 and TRBJ1-2, with 10 bases matching TRBD1. Germline V lookup: CDR1 SGHDT, CDR2 YYEEEE. This CDR3 is 15 amino acids long. V dropped 1 base and J dropped 6; count of bases not matched to a gene: 6. The CDR3 DNA follows: TGTGCCAGCAGCTTGTTGGACAGGGGGGGCCATGGCTACACCTTC. Residues: CASSLLDRGGHGYTF.

With regard to this clonotype: The junction departs from germline at one end; a sequencing error may be responsible. The chain combines TRBV5-6 with TRBJ2-5, with D possibly being TRBD1 (6 bases). The CDR3 spans 13 residues. CDR1 is SGHDT, CDR2 YYEEEE, per germline. CDR3 loop: CASSPYDRTVEDF. CDR3 in DNA: TGTGCCAGCAGCCCCTACGACAGGACGGTGGAGGACTTC.

This clonotype was observed many times. The chain is built from TRBV11-2 and TRBJ1-5, with D tentatively TRBD1 (5 bases). V lost 1 base and J lost 3, with 13 bases in between. The CDR3 contains 16 residues. The V gene's germline CDR1 is SGHAT and CDR2 FQNNGV. For the CDR3, the DNA is TGTGCCAGCAGCTTAGTGGGCCAGGGCCTCAATCAGCCCCAGCATTTT. Its translation: CASSLVGQGLNQPQHF. Drawing the rest from reference TRBV11-2 and TRBJ1-5, the complete variable domain is EAGVAQSPRYKIIEKRQSVAFWCNPISGHATLYWYQQILGQGPKLLIQFQNNGVVDDSQLPKDRFSAERLKGVDSTLKIQPAKLEDSAVYLCASSLVGQGLNQPQHFGDGTRLSIL.

The J gene is TRBJ1-2, the V gene TRBV28; D is unclear. V was pared by 6 bases and J by 2 bases, with 10 bases between. This CDR3 is built from 13 residues. CDR1 is MDHEN, CDR2 SYDVKM, per germline. The CDR3 spells CASSSPPNYGYTF. In DNA form, the CDR3 reads TGTGCCAGCAGCAGCCCCCCCAACTATGGCTACACCTTC.

This clonotype was seen a few times. CDR3 in DNA: TGTGCCACCAGTGGGGATCCTCGGGCAGATACGCAGTATTTT. Translated: CATSGDPRADTQYF. V and J are TRBV24-1 and TRBJ2-3, with D unclear. Trimming cost V 5 bases and J 4 bases, with 12 bases left between them. The CDR3 is made up of 14 amino acids. CDR1 and CDR2 (germline): KGHDR, SFDVKD.

The chain uses TRBV5-4 and TRBJ2-2; 9 nucleotides agree with TRBD1. CDR1 SGHNT and CDR2 YYREEE come from the germline V gene (reference sequence). This CDR3 is 17 amino acids long. The J segment lost 3 bases and the V segment lost 4 bases, leaving 10 bases of the junction unmatched. DNA of the CDR3: TGTGCCAGCAGCCCGCGTTCCACAGGGGGCCACACCGGGGAGCTGTTTTTT. Amino acid sequence: CASSPRSTGGHTGELFF.

This clonotype was recorded many times. The chain carries TRBV20-1 and TRBJ2-3; 8 positions match TRBD1. Germline CDR1 reads DFQATT; CDR2 reads SNEGSKA (reference sequence). J lost 2 bases, V lost 5 bases, and 6 bases had no gene match. CDR3 size: 14 residues. The CDR3 sequence is CSARWTGLTDTQYF. The CDR3 region has the DNA TGCAGTGCTCGATGGACAGGGCTCACAGATACGCAGTATTTT.

On this clonotype itself: A much larger clone sits a single nucleotide away, making a read error possible. The J gene is TRBJ1-2, the V gene TRBV6-4, with unresolved D. Germline V gives CDR1 MRHNA, CDR2 SNTAGT. The length of the CDR3 is 14 residues. The CDR3 loop reads CASGESTSTYGYTF. CDR3 sequence (DNA): TGTGCCAGCGGTGAATCAACCTCTACATATGGCTACACCTTC.

This CDR3 is CASSQGEPQHF. The CDR3 DNA sequence: TGTGCCAGCAGTCAAGGGGAGCCCCAGCATTTT. V gene TRBV12-3 or TRBV12-4 combines with J gene TRBJ1-5, with a possible D match to TRBD1 (5 bases). The CDR3 extends over 11 amino acids. V was cut by 5 bases and J by 8 bases, with 7 bases left in between.

In its sample, this clonotype was seen many times. V is TRBV3-1 and J is TRBJ2-7, with D uncertain. V lost 3 bases, J lost 2 bases, and 11 bases lay in between. Germline lookup yields CDR1 LGHDT and CDR2 YNNKEL (reference sequence). The CDR3 is 14 residues long. The CDR3 DNA sequence: TGTGCCAGCAGCCACGTCCGAGCTACCTACGAGCAGTACTTC. Amino acid sequence: CASSHVRATYEQYF.

This clonotype was recorded a few times. The chain has TRBV6-1 and TRBJ1-4; TRBD1 matches 9 bases. Germline CDR1 is MNHNS and CDR2 is SASEGT. This CDR3 contains 14 residues. Trimming at V came to 6 bases and at J to 8 bases, leaving 7 bases not matched to a gene. This chain's CDR3 is CASRAGTGREKLFF. DNA of the CDR3: TGTGCCAGCAGAGCCGGGACAGGGAGAGAAAAACTGTTTTTT.

The V gene is TRBV6-1, the J gene TRBJ2-1; 7 bases match TRBD1. With 4 bases clipped from V and 6 bases from J, the junction kept 6 bases outside the gene matches. The germline V gene encodes CDR1 MNHNS and CDR2 SASEGT. CDR3 length: 14 amino acids. The CDR3 nucleotides read TGTGCCAGCAGTGCGTCCGGGACAGTCAATGAGCAGTTCTTC. Translating it yields CASSASGTVNEQFF.